This T cell receptor beta chain comes out of a study of identifying expanded T cells in peripheral blood. Repertoires were generated with immunoSEQ multiplex PCR, while TCRdb's copy carries only in-frame clones and drops some. The table includes around 76,000 clones, 90% detected once. In regard to this clone: Antigen specificity is unknown.

Notes on the study in general: Approximately 1.1 clones differed between technical replicates, versus 16.4 and 19 over time.

Germline V gene sequence: CDR1 GTSNPN, CDR2 SVGIG (reference sequence). The CDR3 runs to 11 residues. V lost 0 bases, J lost 2 bases, and 0 bases lay in between. The chain recombines TRBV30 with TRBJ2-3; D remains unclear. The sequence was collected from a person aged 18 to 69 in good health. Sequenced material: blood. CDR3 protein: CAWSVTDTQYF. The DNA for the CDR3 is TGTGCCTGGAGTGTCACAGATACGCAGTATTTT.